Listed below are T cell receptor beta chains from one sample, sequenced in a study of graft-versus-host responses after intestinal transplantation. TCRdb's table, derived via immunoSEQ multiplex PCR, lists solely in-frame clones and lacks some. The table has approximately 89,000 clones, over 85% seen once. Their antigens remain unidentified. This material consisted of unstimulated CD8+ T cells sorted from spleen or lymph node cells, taken before transplant. All receptors come from a human donor who was the organ donor for an intestinal transplant. Both conserved end residues are part of each CDR3. The order of the fields is CDR3 length, V gene, J gene, clone size, D gene, CDR3 protein, CDR3 DNA. D genes are given only for firm matches. Where a row states a size, it is once, few, many or the class of an expanded clone; other rows omit it.

len: 14
v_gene: TRBV5-6
j_gene: TRBJ1-6
abundance: few
d_gene: TRBD1
CDR3aa: CASSFGTVGSPLHF
CDR3nt: TGTGCCAGCAGCTTTGGGACAGTTGGTTCACCCCTCCACTTT

len: 13
v_gene: TRBV6-6
j_gene: TRBJ2-7
abundance: few
d_gene: .
CDR3aa: CASSLLGDWEQYF
CDR3nt: TGTGCCAGCAGTTTGTTAGGCGACTGGGAGCAGTACTTC

len: 15
v_gene: TRBV4-3
j_gene: TRBJ2-1
abundance: .
d_gene: .
CDR3aa: CASSQERVSSNEQFF
CDR3nt: TGCGCCAGCAGCCAAGAGAGGGTTTCCTCCAATGAGCAGTTCTTC

len: 14
v_gene: TRBV5-4
j_gene: TRBJ1-2
abundance: few
d_gene: TRBD1
CDR3aa: CASEAQGLLNGYTF
CDR3nt: TGTGCGAGCGAGGCACAGGGGTTGCTTAATGGCTACACCTTC

len: 14
v_gene: TRBV4-1
j_gene: TRBJ2-4
abundance: once
d_gene: .
CDR3aa: CASSQVASENIQYF
CDR3nt: TGCGCCAGCAGCCAAGTGGCTAGCGAAAACATTCAGTACTTC

len: 13
v_gene: TRBV28
j_gene: TRBJ2-7
abundance: .
d_gene: TRBD1
CDR3aa: CASSGQAWGEQYF
CDR3nt: TGTGCCAGCAGCGGACAGGCGTGGGGCGAGCAGTACTTC

len: 12
v_gene: TRBV11-3
j_gene: TRBJ2-5
abundance: once
d_gene: .
CDR3aa: CASSGQMETQYF
CDR3nt: TGTGCCAGCAGCGGGCAGATGGAGACCCAGTACTTC

len: 14
v_gene: TRBV5-8
j_gene: TRBJ1-5
abundance: .
d_gene: .
CDR3aa: CASSSGTSNQPQHF
CDR3nt: TGTGCCAGCAGCTCGGGTACTAGCAATCAGCCCCAGCATTTT

len: 14
v_gene: TRBV6-6
j_gene: TRBJ2-5
abundance: .
d_gene: .
CDR3aa: CASSLGEAGETQYF
CDR3nt: TGTGCCAGCAGTCTGGGGGAGGCTGGAGAGACCCAGTACTTC

len: 15
v_gene: TRBV5-1
j_gene: TRBJ2-7
abundance: .
d_gene: TRBD2
CDR3aa: CASSLVPSGGYEQYF
CDR3nt: TGCGCCAGCAGCTTGGTTCCTAGCGGGGGATACGAGCAGTACTTC

len: 15
v_gene: TRBV5-1
j_gene: TRBJ2-7
abundance: .
d_gene: TRBD2
CDR3aa: CASSLELAGAYEQYF
CDR3nt: TGCGCCAGCAGCTTGGAACTAGCGGGAGCCTACGAGCAGTACTTC

len: 16
v_gene: TRBV5-8
j_gene: TRBJ1-2
abundance: .
d_gene: .
CDR3aa: CASSRRVFKANYGYTF
CDR3nt: TGTGCCAGCAGCCGCAGGGTATTTAAGGCGAACTATGGCTACACCTTC

len: 12
v_gene: TRBV29-1
j_gene: TRBJ2-3
abundance: once
d_gene: .
CDR3aa: CSVEGGRNTQYF
CDR3nt: TGCAGCGTTGAGGGGGGGCGGAATACGCAGTATTTT

len: 15
v_gene: TRBV29-1
j_gene: TRBJ1-2
abundance: .
d_gene: .
CDR3aa: CSVEGLGQNLDGYTF
CDR3nt: TGCAGCGTTGAAGGTTTAGGACAAAACCTCGATGGCTACACCTTC

len: 15
v_gene: TRBV11-2
j_gene: TRBJ2-1
abundance: .
d_gene: TRBD2
CDR3aa: CASSLVLSGGSEQFF
CDR3nt: TGTGCCAGCAGCTTAGTCCTTAGCGGGGGAAGTGAGCAGTTCTTC

len: 15
v_gene: TRBV13
j_gene: TRBJ1-2
abundance: .
d_gene: .
CDR3aa: CASSRPRGALRGYTF
CDR3nt: TGTGCCAGCAGCCGCCCCCGGGGGGCGCTTCGGGGCTACACCTTC

len: 16
v_gene: TRBV4-1
j_gene: TRBJ2-7
abundance: .
d_gene: TRBD2
CDR3aa: CASSQGTGGSSYEQYF
CDR3nt: TGCGCCAGCAGCCAAGGAACGGGCGGGAGCTCCTACGAGCAGTACTTC

len: 17
v_gene: TRBV5-1
j_gene: TRBJ2-1
abundance: .
d_gene: TRBD2
CDR3aa: CASSLLVAGEIGSEQFF
CDR3nt: TGCGCCAGCAGCTTGTTGGTAGCGGGGGAGATCGGGAGTGAGCAGTTCTTC

len: 15
v_gene: TRBV30
j_gene: TRBJ2-1
abundance: .
d_gene: TRBD2
CDR3aa: CAWSGLAESGNEQFF
CDR3nt: TGTGCCTGGAGTGGGCTAGCGGAGTCCGGCAATGAGCAGTTCTTC

len: 14
v_gene: TRBV5-1
j_gene: TRBJ1-2
abundance: .
d_gene: .
CDR3aa: CASSLGWQNYGYTF
CDR3nt: TGCGCCAGCAGCTTGGGGTGGCAGAACTATGGCTACACCTTC

len: 15
v_gene: TRBV6-1
j_gene: TRBJ1-2
abundance: .
d_gene: .
CDR3aa: CATKGQWPSNYGYTF
CDR3nt: TGTGCCACCAAAGGACAGTGGCCCTCTAACTATGGCTACACCTTC

len: 18
v_gene: TRBV28
j_gene: TRBJ2-2
abundance: .
d_gene: TRBD2
CDR3aa: CASSSRRGGGPNTGELFF
CDR3nt: TGTGCCAGCAGTTCCCGACGGGGGGGAGGGCCGAACACCGGGGAGCTGTTTTTT

len: 18
v_gene: TRBV27
j_gene: TRBJ1-1
abundance: .
d_gene: TRBD1
CDR3aa: CASSLRVGGTGVLAEAFF
CDR3nt: TGTGCCAGCAGTTTAAGGGTGGGGGGGACAGGGGTATTGGCAGAAGCTTTCTTT

len: 17
v_gene: TRBV14
j_gene: TRBJ2-1
abundance: .
d_gene: TRBD2
CDR3aa: CASSHHYSGLGSNEQFF
CDR3nt: TGTGCCAGCAGCCACCACTACTCGGGACTAGGATCGAATGAGCAGTTCTTC

len: 15
v_gene: TRBV15
j_gene: TRBJ2-3
abundance: .
d_gene: TRBD2
CDR3aa: CATSREGGGADTQYF
CDR3nt: TGTGCCACCAGCAGAGAGGGCGGGGGGGCGGATACGCAGTATTTT

len: 16
v_gene: TRBV6-1
j_gene: TRBJ1-1
abundance: .
d_gene: .
CDR3aa: CASSGLPGDMNTEAFF
CDR3nt: TGTGCCAGCAGTGGTCTCCCAGGGGATATGAACACTGAAGCTTTCTTT

len: 19
v_gene: TRBV5-1
j_gene: TRBJ1-5
abundance: .
d_gene: .
CDR3aa: CASSLRRDTFPHSNQPQHF
CDR3nt: TGCGCCAGCAGTTTGCGACGGGACACCTTCCCCCATAGCAATCAGCCCCAGCATTTT

len: 13
v_gene: TRBV2
j_gene: TRBJ2-7
abundance: once
d_gene: TRBD2
CDR3aa: CASSLLGGDEQYF
CDR3nt: TGTGCCAGCTCCCTGCTCGGGGGGGACGAGCAGTACTTC

len: 17
v_gene: TRBV4-3
j_gene: TRBJ2-2
abundance: .
d_gene: TRBD2
CDR3aa: CASSQSLAGGDTGELFF
CDR3nt: TGCGCCAGCAGCCAAAGTCTCGCGGGAGGGGACACCGGGGAGCTGTTTTTT

len: 13
v_gene: TRBV28
j_gene: TRBJ2-7
abundance: .
d_gene: .
CDR3aa: CASSFYSSYEQYF
CDR3nt: TGTGCCAGCAGTTTTTACTCCTCCTACGAGCAGTACTTC

len: 12
v_gene: TRBV7-9
j_gene: TRBJ2-1
abundance: .
d_gene: .
CDR3aa: CASSLVINEQFF
CDR3nt: TGTGCCAGCAGCTTAGTTATTAATGAGCAGTTCTTC

len: 14
v_gene: TRBV7-9
j_gene: TRBJ2-3
abundance: .
d_gene: .
CDR3aa: CASSLTRMVDTQYF
CDR3nt: TGTGCCAGCAGCCTCACTAGAATGGTAGATACGCAGTATTTT

len: 17
v_gene: TRBV7-2
j_gene: TRBJ1-5
abundance: .
d_gene: .
CDR3aa: CASSPPDHQRTRGPQHF
CDR3nt: TGTGCCAGCAGCCCGCCGGACCACCAGAGAACCAGGGGGCCCCAGCATTTT

len: 17
v_gene: TRBV7-2
j_gene: TRBJ2-7
abundance: once
d_gene: .
CDR3aa: CASSLAVRDSSPYEQYF
CDR3nt: TGTGCCAGCAGCTTAGCCGTACGTGACAGTTCACCCTACGAGCAGTACTTC

len: 15
v_gene: TRBV11-3
j_gene: TRBJ2-3
abundance: .
d_gene: .
CDR3aa: CASSLEYGSPEGQYF
CDR3nt: TGTGCCAGCAGCTTAGAGTATGGGAGCCCTGAAGGGCAGTATTTT

len: 13
v_gene: TRBV13
j_gene: TRBJ2-5
abundance: .
d_gene: .
CDR3aa: CASSLDRDETQYF
CDR3nt: TGTGCCAGCAGCTTAGACAGGGATGAGACCCAGTACTTC

len: 14
v_gene: TRBV5-4
j_gene: TRBJ2-1
abundance: .
d_gene: TRBD2
CDR3aa: CASGTSGGADEQFF
CDR3nt: TGTGCCAGCGGGACTAGCGGGGGGGCCGATGAGCAGTTCTTC

len: 15
v_gene: TRBV6-5
j_gene: TRBJ1-6
abundance: .
d_gene: .
CDR3aa: CASSIGQLYNSPLHF
CDR3nt: TGTGCCAGCAGTATAGGACAGCTCTATAATTCACCCCTCCACTTT

len: 14
v_gene: TRBV19
j_gene: TRBJ1-2
abundance: .
d_gene: .
CDR3aa: CASSIPHSGYGYTF
CDR3nt: TGTGCCAGTAGTATACCGCACTCTGGCTATGGCTACACCTTC

len: 12
v_gene: TRBV5-1
j_gene: TRBJ1-5
abundance: .
d_gene: TRBD1
CDR3aa: CASSLQGQPQHF
CDR3nt: TGCGCCAGCAGCTTACAGGGGCAGCCCCAGCATTTT

len: 15
v_gene: TRBV2
j_gene: TRBJ2-3
abundance: .
d_gene: TRBD1
CDR3aa: CASSVGTGGPDTQYF
CDR3nt: TGTGCCAGCAGTGTTGGGACAGGGGGCCCGGATACGCAGTATTTT

len: 15
v_gene: TRBV7-8
j_gene: TRBJ2-2
abundance: once
d_gene: TRBD1
CDR3aa: CASSLRQGYTGELFF
CDR3nt: TGTGCCAGCAGCCTTAGACAGGGATACACCGGGGAGCTGTTTTTT

len: 15
v_gene: TRBV6-1
j_gene: TRBJ2-7
abundance: .
d_gene: .
CDR3aa: CASSESDWSFYEQYF
CDR3nt: TGTGCCAGCAGTGAATCGGACTGGTCCTTCTACGAGCAGTACTTC

len: 14
v_gene: TRBV7-9
j_gene: TRBJ2-3
abundance: .
d_gene: .
CDR3aa: CASSPPLATDTQYF
CDR3nt: TGTGCCAGCAGCCCCCCCCTGGCTACAGATACGCAGTATTTT

len: 13
v_gene: TRBV7-6
j_gene: TRBJ2-7
abundance: .
d_gene: .
CDR3aa: CASSLRPDYEQYF
CDR3nt: TGTGCCAGCAGCTTGAGGCCAGACTACGAGCAGTACTTC

len: 13
v_gene: TRBV27
j_gene: TRBJ2-7
abundance: .
d_gene: .
CDR3aa: CASSFEPNYEQYF
CDR3nt: TGTGCCAGCAGTTTTGAGCCAAACTACGAGCAGTACTTC

len: 16
v_gene: TRBV28
j_gene: TRBJ1-2
abundance: .
d_gene: TRBD1
CDR3aa: CASSTSPGTDIDGYTF
CDR3nt: TGTGCCAGCAGCACTTCGCCCGGGACAGACATTGATGGCTACACCTTC

len: 15
v_gene: TRBV4-1
j_gene: TRBJ2-7
abundance: .
d_gene: TRBD1
CDR3aa: CASSPLRDRGSEQYF
CDR3nt: TGCGCCAGCAGCCCCCTCCGGGACAGGGGTTCCGAGCAGTACTTC

len: 14
v_gene: TRBV28
j_gene: TRBJ2-7
abundance: .
d_gene: .
CDR3aa: CASSPRLNFYEQYF
CDR3nt: TGTGCCAGCAGCCCAAGACTTAATTTCTACGAGCAGTACTTC

len: 15
v_gene: TRBV9
j_gene: TRBJ1-4
abundance: .
d_gene: TRBD1
CDR3aa: CASSDGQGAVEKLFF
CDR3nt: TGTGCCAGCAGCGACGGACAGGGTGCTGTTGAAAAACTGTTTTTT

len: 16
v_gene: TRBV13
j_gene: TRBJ2-3
abundance: .
d_gene: .
CDR3aa: CASSSGSGLGTDTQYF
CDR3nt: TGTGCCAGCAGCTCTGGTAGCGGACTTGGCACAGATACGCAGTATTTT